This passage covers 8 T cell receptor beta chains from one sample sequenced in a study of shared clonotypes between healthy human individuals. Sequencing was performed with immunoSEQ multiplex PCR; in TCRdb, only in-frame clones are kept and a portion is missing. The data show about 520,000 clones, 60% to 80% seen once. Sequenced: PBMCs. These receptors were obtained from a woman in her thirties or forties in good health. Some clones in this sample may be carry-over from other donors' samples.

This clone has a handful of counts. This chain joins TRBV29-1 and TRBJ2-6, with 10 bases lining up with TRBD2. The ends lost 6 bases at V and 1 base at J; junction bases unmatched: 3. Germline V gives CDR1 SQVTM, CDR2 ANQGSEA. This CDR3 region has 15 residues. The CDR3 DNA reads as TGCAGCGTCAAGCGGGGGGGATCTGGGGCCAACGTCCTGACTTTC. Translated: CSVKRGGSGANVLTF. Together with reference TRBV29-1 and TRBJ2-6, the CDR3 gives the full variable domain: SAVISQKPSRDICQRGTSLTIQCQVDSQVTMMFWYRQQPGQSLTLIATANQGSEATYESGFVIDKFPISRPNLTFSTLTVSNMSPEDSSIYLCSVKRGGSGANVLTFGAGSRLTVL.

This CDR3 is CASSGLQGGVGEQFF. In DNA form, the CDR3 reads TGTGCCAGCAGTGGATTACAGGGAGGGGTAGGTGAGCAGTTCTTC. The chain carries TRBV2 and TRBJ2-1, with D possibly being TRBD2 (7 bases). Trimming shortened V by 4 bases and J by 9 bases, and 19 bases separated the two germline ends. Germline V gives CDR1 SNHLY, CDR2 FYNNEI. There are 15 residues in the CDR3.

The gene calls are TRBV7-8 and TRBJ2-7; possible D gene TRBD2, 6 bases. The CDR3 length is 15 residues. Germline CDR1 reads SGHVS; CDR2 reads FQNEAQ. The ends were cut back, 0 bases at V and 4 bases at J, with 13 bases in the middle. The CDR3, as DNA: TGTGCCAGCAGCTTAGCGGGTGGGGGGACTTACGAGCAGTACTTC. Its protein product is CASSLAGGGTYEQYF.

This clone was recorded only once. The CDR3 loop is CASSPIRSSEAFF. DNA for the CDR3: TGTGCCAGCAGCCCCATCAGAAGCTCTGAAGCTTTCTTT. The V gene is TRBV9, the J gene TRBJ1-1; D is unresolved. This CDR3 has 13 residues. CDR1 and CDR2 from the germline V gene are SGDLS and YYNGEE. Trimming removed 4 bases at V and 6 bases at J, with 13 bases between.

This clone was observed a single time. The genes are TRBV28 and TRBJ2-2, with 7 bases aligning to TRBD2. The CDR3 runs 17 residues. In germline, CDR1 is MDHEN, CDR2 SYDVKM. The ends lost 5 bases at V and 3 bases at J; junction bases unmatched: 12. This CDR3 reads CASSPRAGLLDTGELFF. CDR3 sequence (DNA): TGTGCCAGCAGTCCCAGGGCGGGACTACTTGACACCGGGGAGCTGTTTTTT.

This chain uses TRBV27 with TRBJ2-6; D is uncertain. The CDR3 totals 16 residues. Trimming left V 0 bases short and J 0 bases short, with 6 bases between. Germline CDR1 and CDR2: MNHEY and SMNVEV (reference sequence). CDR3 sequence reads: CASSLSLNSGANVLTF. The CDR3 nucleotides read TGTGCCAGCAGTTTATCCCTGAACTCTGGGGCCAACGTCCTGACTTTC. Supplemented by reference TRBV27 and TRBJ2-6, the full variable domain reads EAQVTQNPRYLITVTGKKLTVTCSQNMNHEYMSWYRQDPGLGLRQIYYSMNVEVTDKGDVPEGYKVSRKEKRNFPLILESPSPNQTSLYFCASSLSLNSGANVLTFGAGSRLTVL.

Only a few counts were recorded for this clone. The chain recombines TRBV2 with TRBJ1-5; unclear D gene. Trimming left V 7 bases short and J 0 bases short, with 10 bases between. Germline CDR1 and CDR2: SNHLY and FYNNEI. This CDR3 has 14 amino acids. The CDR3: CASTTLDSNQPQHF. The CDR3 DNA reads as TGTGCCAGCACCACTCTAGATAGCAATCAGCCCCAGCATTTT. Variable domain in full (rest from reference TRBV2 and TRBJ1-5): EPEVTQTPSHQVTQMGQEVILRCVPISNHLYFYWYRQILGQKVEFLVSFYNNEISEKSEIFDDQFSVERPDGSNFTLKIRSTKLEDSAMYFCASTTLDSNQPQHFGDGTRLSIL.

V and J are TRBV5-5 and TRBJ2-7; 7 bases align to TRBD1. CDR3 length: 16 amino acids. V shed 1 base and J 3 bases; nucleotides not matched to a gene: 10. CDR1 and CDR2 (germline): SGHKS, YYEKEE (reference sequence). In nucleotides, the CDR3 is TGTGCCAGCAGCTTGTCCGGACAGGCGGACCTCTACGAGCAGTACTTC. The encoded protein is CASSLSGQADLYEQYF.